The 6 T cell receptor beta chains below come from one sample, sequenced in a study of blood T cells in healthy people across ages. A second PCR of 7 to 11 cycles used a sample-barcoded 5' primer and a J-beta primer mix. MiXCR, run by TCRdb on the 5' RACE reads, gives a single entry per CDR3 protein. The sample includes some 1.5 million distinct CDR3 sequences, under 30% of them seen just once. Sequencing used blood. Source of these receptors: a woman in her thirties in good health.

J is TRBJ2-1 and V is TRBV4-3; 12 bases map to TRBD2. This CDR3 contains 15 residues. The germline CDR1 and CDR2 sequences are LGHNA and YSLEER. V lost 7 bases and J lost 6; bases outside the gene matches: 7. CDR3 region: CASTLAGGTGNEQFF. The CDR3 nucleotides read TGCGCCAGCACGCTAGCGGGAGGGACGGGCAATGAGCAGTTCTTC.

This clonotype has a count of ten or more. The genes are TRBV5-1 and TRBJ2-4, with D perhaps assigned TRBD1 or TRBD2 (5 bases each). V lost 0 bases to trimming and J lost 1 base, with 8 bases between them. The CDR3 loop spans 15 amino acids. CDR1 SGHRS and CDR2 YFSETQ come from the germline V gene. The CDR3, as DNA: TGCGCCAGCAGCTTGGGGGGGACGGCCAAAAACATTCAGTACTTC. Translation: CASSLGGTAKNIQYF.

In nucleotides, the CDR3 is TGTGCCGCAGGAGGGAACACAGATACGCAGTATTTT. The encoded protein is CAAGGNTDTQYF. The chain carries TRBV6-6 and TRBJ2-3; possible D gene TRBD2, 6 bases. Germline CDR1 is MNHNY and CDR2 is SVGAGI (reference sequence). The CDR3 length is 12 residues. V was trimmed by 11 bases and J by 2 bases, leaving 11 bases between them.

The V call is TRBV7-6, the J call TRBJ1-2; 9 bases are a match to TRBD1. Losses at the gene ends were 4 bases for V and 8 bases for J; bases not matched to a gene: 5. Looked up from germline, CDR1 is SGHVS and CDR2 is FNYEAQ. The CDR3 runs to 13 residues. This CDR3 is CASSSYRGRGYTF. The CDR3 region has the DNA TGTGCCAGCAGCTCTTACAGGGGGCGAGGCTACACCTTC.

A few counts support this clonotype. The rearrangement uses TRBV11-1 and TRBJ1-5; tentatively, D is TRBD1 (5 bases). This CDR3 is built from 22 residues. The germline V and J ends were trimmed by 5 bases and 0 bases, with 32 bases remaining between them. Germline CDR1 and CDR2: SGHAT and FQDESV (reference sequence). The CDR3 coding sequence is TGTGCCAGCAGCCTCGACAAGCAAATGCCGAATTCCTTAAGGGGTAGCAATCAGCCCCAGCATTTT. This encodes CASSLDKQMPNSLRGSNQPQHF.

This rearrangement joins TRBV12-3 or TRBV12-4 to TRBJ2-5; D possibly matches TRBD1 or TRBD2 (7 bases each). Trimming took 8 bases from V and 4 from J, leaving 20 bases between them. The CDR3 is made up of 15 amino acids. The CDR3 region is CASRPPGRGGETQYF. The CDR3 DNA reads as TGTGCCAGCCGACCCCCGGGCAGGGGGGGAGAGACCCAGTACTTC.